The T cell receptor (beta chain) under discussion was sequenced for a study of cytomegalovirus exposure and HLA in healthy donors (dated by TCRdb to the late 2010s). Study-wide context: According to an earlier analysis of 587 of the donors, some 180 million T cells yielded some 110 million unique TCR beta sequences and around 300 Gb of sequence data. Approximately 300 gigabases of sequencing data and approximately 85 million unique TCR sequences were included in an early release covering about 700 HLA-typed donors. Of the roughly 400 genotyped donors, roughly 85% fell in the genetic ancestry cluster associated with self-reported Caucasian donors. The aim of the study was to test whether cataloging public T cell receptors could identify signatures of past pathogen exposure. The study profiled the T cell repertoires of 500 to 800 subjects by immunosequencing and related them to cytomegalovirus serostatus. A separate validation cohort of 100 to 150 different subjects was used in addition to the approximately 640-subject first cohort. To predict cytomegalovirus infection status, the study brought together high-throughput TCR immunosequencing, statistical association of individual TCRs with disease status, and machine learning. To study patterns of TCR occurrence, a later analysis re-analyzed previously published TCR beta repertoires from under 750 donors and added high-resolution HLA genotyping. Rather than using new phenotypic data, the later analysis identified candidate immune exposures from TCR beta sequences and from how often those sequences occurred across donors. An earlier analysis of approximately 500 of the donors applied high-throughput TCR beta sequencing to assess whether each TCR beta V gene segment acted as functional or pseudogenic. Donor age, sex, ethnicity and CMV serostatus were compiled alongside the repertoire data. A later genetic analysis took genome-wide SNP genotypes for about 55% of the roughly 700 donors and used that subset as a discovery cohort. Every discovery cohort repertoire had been produced on one sequencing platform. Class I and class II HLA loci were covered by the typing at four-digit resolution. Typing coverage differed by locus: A, B, C, DRB1 and DQB1 were typed in roughly 620-630 donors, DQA1 in 522, DPA1 in approximately 600, and DPB1 in 450 to 490. Several DR-DQ haplotypes were treated as single units for association and clustering because of strong linkage in the cohort. Among around 400 genotyped donors of the cohort, an average of approximately 240,000 unique TCR beta nucleotide sequences were sequenced per donor, roughly 20% of them non-productive.

The CDR3, cysteine through phenylalanine, is 15 amino acids long. The DNA shown is the 45-base CDR3, in frame from base 1. Reading the germline V gene (reference sequence) gives CDR1 WNHNN and CDR2 SYGVQD. Ends trimmed: V by 5 bases, J by 4 bases; bases unmatched to a gene: 6. A remark on this clone: This clone's antigen is unknown.

Study-wide conclusions, independent of this receptor: Because the 87-base-pair reads could not distinguish some IMGT-functional V segments, including TRBV6-2 and TRBV6-3, those segments were excluded. Specific HLA alleles were associated with 15,000 to 20,000 TCR beta sequences at a false discovery rate of 0.05 in a later analysis. In vitro tests confirmed that a few of the cytomegalovirus-associated TCR beta chains recognize cytomegalovirus antigens. This cohort had only TCR beta chains sequenced, and the lack of alpha or paired-chain data limited which features could be detected. An earlier analysis of approximately 540 of the donors showed that most TCR beta V segments appeared in productive rearrangements either about 90% or about 30% of the time, which broadly matched IMGT annotations. In a later analysis, HLA-associated TCR beta chains showed more clonal expansion and lower generation probabilities than non-associated chains that were equally common. The only immune exposure information available for the cohort was CMV serostatus. Correlated functional status among segregating V segments might be attributable to linkage disequilibrium, but an unknown experimental factor could not be ruled out. A further reported finding was that TCR beta sequences accurately predicted the HLA-A and HLA-B alleles for most subjects in the first cohort. In both the original and validation cohorts, the classifier was reported to diagnose cytomegalovirus status with high specificity and sensitivity. A cluster of highly shared sequence variants was judged likely to be a technical artifact of the sequencing pipeline. According to a later analysis, most CMV-associated TCR beta chains appeared to be HLA-restricted, and the HLA associations seemed to be driven largely by CMV exposure. According to a later analysis, TCR association rates differed among HLA loci, with DRB1 alleles showing the most associated TCRs and HLA-C alleles showing the fewest. The earlier analysis of some 560 of the donors excluded 15 to 20 rarely observed V segments, including chromosome 9 orphons, because counts were too low. In the study, roughly 160 TCR beta chains were listed as associated with cytomegalovirus. Most TCR sequences were observed very rarely across donors, whereas some public TCRs were present in many individuals. The authors suggested that the approach could potentially be extended to other disease states and immunological phenotypes. Sequencing depth was assumed to be roughly uniform across donors in the presence/absence analyses, though that assumption may not hold. In a later genetic analysis, fewer N-insertions in productive TCRs were reported among donors in an Asian-associated ancestry cluster than the roughly 640-donor mean. When HLA alleles, especially DR and DQ, strongly co-occurred, attributing TCR associations to individual alleles was difficult. Because HLA typing was missing for some donors at each locus, association tests included only the typed subset. A later genetic analysis associated a missense DCLRE1C variant with V-gene and J-gene trimming of TCR beta chains, and an independent cohort replicated the association. Several of the top co-occurrence clusters appeared to be linked to parvovirus B19, influenza, CMV and Epstein-Barr virus, according to a later analysis.

Library preparation employed the immunoSEQ multiplex PCR assay. The multiplex PCR relied on a mix of 60 forward primers for TCR Vbeta segments and 13 reverse primers for TCR Jbeta segments. The CDR3 region of rearranged TCR beta genes was amplified from genomic DNA with a multiplex PCR assay. The Illumina HiSeq System was used to sequence the amplified TCR beta libraries as 87-base-pair reads. Per the source publication's procedure: A later analysis tallied 75 million to 85 million unique TCR beta chains across the approximately 670 repertoires, and about 12 million of those chains were shared by two or more donors. A nearest-neighbor algorithm error-corrected the raw reads and collapsed the reads into unique sequences, merging closely related sequences to remove PCR and sequencing errors. CDR3 sequences were aligned to IMGT reference sequences to assign V, D and J gene segments. Each retained sequence needed at least a six-nucleotide match to both a V gene segment and a J gene segment. Rearrangements were called productive when the CDR3 lacked stop codons and stayed in frame with V and J; all others were non-productive. Following IMGT convention, CDR3 was defined as the stretch from the second conserved V-encoded cysteine up to the conserved J-encoded phenylalanine. Sequences without an unambiguous match to a single V gene segment were excluded from the earlier analysis of several hundred of the donors. In an earlier analysis of roughly 500 of the donors, V segments were called functional above 56.7% productive rearrangements and were called segregating when the between-donor standard deviation exceeded 5%. A statistical classification framework was built for diagnosing cytomegalovirus status from the catalog of TCR beta chain sequences. In a later analysis, TCR nucleotide sequences were compared against IMGT/GENE-DB human TR gene sequences so that V and J genes could be assigned. In a later analysis, CDR3 sequences and most-parsimonious VDJ recombination scenarios were assigned using the TCRdist pipeline. In a later analysis, every TCR beta chain was defined by the combination of its CDR3 amino acid sequence and its V-gene family, and reads without a unique V-gene family were dropped. As a way to deal with suspected cross-contamination and a sequencing artifact, a later analysis dropped roughly 620 nucleotide sequences that were highly shared and had low generation probability. For each public chain, a later analysis derived a clonal expansion index from normalized ranks of inferred template counts within each repertoire. Generation probabilities in a later analysis came from a VDJ recombination model fitted to out-of-frame rearrangements, and those results were checked against IGoR. In a later analysis, TCR-TCR, TCR-HLA and TCR-CMV co-occurrence was scored with hypergeometric tests, and a repertoire-size bias correction was applied to TCR pairs. To estimate false discovery rates, a later analysis permuted the HLA or CMV assignments 20 times. In a later analysis, co-occurring TCRs were grouped using DBSCAN, with TCRdist sequence similarity added in when clustering inside HLA-allele-positive subsets. For co-occurrence clustering, repertoires with fewer than 30,000 or more than 120,000 public chains were excluded, along with a handful of repertoires with anomalous nucleotide sharing. TCRdb took this table from immuneACCESS and kept in-frame rearrangements with V and J called. Such tables lack part of the clones; where checked against another copy, unresolved V genes explain under half of the gap, and the rest is unexplained. Clone size and V and J calls were adopted from that table, with D and trimming inferred from the DNA. This sample's table lists around 150,000 clones. The top ten clones comprise around 1.9% of the sample.

The cohort consisted of 670 or so healthy bone marrow donors. At the time of sampling, every cohort member was nominally healthy, though immune exposures that went unrecorded were likely present. The donor tested CMV seronegative and was one of the 352 seronegative cohort members. Every donor gave a peripheral blood sample, and the peripheral blood mononuclear cells from that sample were used for TCR beta sequencing. Genomic DNA was extracted from the blood cell samples with the Qiagen DNeasy Blood Extraction Kit. This TCR was recovered from a man aged 30-40 years in good health and CMV-seronegative. The sample was PBMCs. The rearranged segments are TRBV10-1 and TRBJ2-1, with 9 middle bases fitting TRBD1. The CDR3 has the sequence CASSQDRGSYNEQFF. In nucleotide form, the sequence is TGCGCCAGCAGTCAGGACAGGGGATCGTACAATGAGCAGTTCTTC.